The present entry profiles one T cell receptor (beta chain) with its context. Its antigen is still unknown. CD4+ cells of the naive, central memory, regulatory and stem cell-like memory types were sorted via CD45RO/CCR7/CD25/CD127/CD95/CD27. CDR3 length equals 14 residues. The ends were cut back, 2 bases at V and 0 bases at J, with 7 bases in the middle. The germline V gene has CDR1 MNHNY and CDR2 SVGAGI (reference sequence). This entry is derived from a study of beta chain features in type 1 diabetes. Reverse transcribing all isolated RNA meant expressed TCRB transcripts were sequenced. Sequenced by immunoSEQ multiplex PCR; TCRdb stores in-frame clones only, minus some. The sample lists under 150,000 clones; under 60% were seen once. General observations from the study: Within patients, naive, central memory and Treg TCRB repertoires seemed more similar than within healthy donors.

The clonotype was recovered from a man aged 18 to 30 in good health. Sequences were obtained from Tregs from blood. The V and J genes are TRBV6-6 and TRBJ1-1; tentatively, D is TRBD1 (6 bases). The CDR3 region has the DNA TGTGCCAGCAGTTACACAGGGCTGAACACTGAAGCTTTCTTT. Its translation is CASSYTGLNTEAFF.